A single sample is the source of the 24 T cell receptor beta chains below, sequenced in a study of blood T cell repertoires in COVID-19. Generated by immunoSEQ multiplex PCR, the TCRdb table keeps only in-frame clones and is missing some. The data show approximately 470,000 clones, approximately 86% seen once. The material sequenced was PBMCs or T cells enriched from blood (not recorded which). The receptors were sampled from a woman between 18 and 29 years old who had recovered from COVID-19.

This clone was seen once. This chain joins TRBV2 and TRBJ2-1, with a tentative D call TRBD1 (5 bases). CDR3 length equals 12 residues. From germline, CDR1 is SNHLY and CDR2 FYNNEI. The V gene lost 1 base and the J gene lost 8 bases, with 6 bases spanning the gap. DNA for the CDR3: TGTGCCAGCAGTGAAGGGGGCGATGAGCAGTTCTTC. Translating it yields CASSEGGDEQFF.

The rearrangement joins TRBV30 to TRBJ1-2; TRBD1 is a possible D gene (6 bases). The CDR3 contains 17 residues. The V end was cut by 2 bases, the J end by 4 bases, with 23 bases between. CDR1 is GTSNPN, CDR2 SVGIG, per germline (reference sequence). CDR3 DNA sequence: TGTGCCTGGAGTTCCGACAGGCTGCCCGCCCCCCGCTATGGCTACACCTTC. Its translation is CAWSSDRLPAPRYGYTF.

The genes are TRBV5-1 and TRBJ2-7; 10 nucleotides align to TRBD1. CDR1 SGHRS and CDR2 YFSETQ come from the germline V gene. The CDR3 spans 16 residues. The J segment lost 6 bases and the V segment lost 4 bases, leaving 13 bases of the junction unmatched. This CDR3 reads CASSLLDSGQGSEQYF. The CDR3 nucleotides are TGCGCCAGCAGCCTGCTAGACTCGGGACAGGGGAGCGAGCAGTACTTC.

On this clone itself: Other DNA sequences in the sample encode the same CDR3. This chain uses TRBV11-2 with TRBJ2-5; D may be TRBD2 (7 bases). The CDR3 extends over 15 amino acids. Trimming took 1 base from V and 5 from J, leaving 14 bases between them. Germline V gene sequence: CDR1 SGHAT, CDR2 FQNNGV. CDR3 nucleotides: TGTGCCAGCAGCTTAGGGGGGGGGCCCCAGGAGACCCAGTACTTC. Translated, it gives CASSLGGGPQETQYF.

This clone was seen many times. The same CDR3 also results from other DNA sequences found in this sample. This chain connects TRBV3-1 (or the pseudogene TRBV3-2) to TRBJ1-1; the match to TRBD1 covers 8 bases. V lost 4 bases to trimming and J lost 5 bases; unmatched junction nucleotides: 6. Germline lookup yields CDR1 LGHDT and CDR2 YNNKEL (reference sequence). There are 14 residues in the CDR3. DNA of the CDR3: TGTGCCAGCAGCCCCCCAGGGGGCAGAACTGAAGCTTTCTTT. Amino acid sequence: CASSPPGGRTEAFF.

J is TRBJ1-1 and V is TRBV6-1, with D maybe TRBD1 (5 bases). CDR3 length: 15 amino acids. CDR1 is MNHNS, CDR2 SASEGT, per germline. V was cut by 3 bases and J by 4 bases, with 15 bases left in between. The CDR3 here is CASSELPGRLTEAFF. CDR3 in DNA: TGTGCCAGCAGTGAGTTGCCAGGGCGACTCACTGAAGCTTTCTTT.

The chain employs TRBV19 and TRBJ1-1; 8 positions agree with TRBD1. The germline gives CDR1 LNHDA, CDR2 SQIVND (reference sequence). The CDR3 has 16 amino acids. V shed 8 bases, J shed 0 bases, and the junction held 11 bases outside the gene matches. The CDR3 loop reads CASSEDRVILNTEAFF. CDR3 coding DNA: TGTGCCAGTTCCGAGGACAGGGTAATTCTGAACACTGAAGCTTTCTTT.

The chain carries TRBV29-1 and TRBJ1-4; 7 bases are shared with TRBD1. Germline CDR1 is SQVTM and CDR2 is ANQGSEA. J lost 0 bases, V lost 6 bases, and 13 bases had no gene match. This CDR3 region has 17 residues. CDR3: CSVAEDRRIATNEKLFF. The CDR3 DNA is TGCAGCGTCGCCGAGGACAGGCGGATTGCAACTAATGAAAAACTGTTTTTT.

This clone was seen once. The DNA for the CDR3 is TGTGCCACCAGTGACCCCGGGACAGATCCCTACGAGCAGTACTTC. Protein: CATSDPGTDPYEQYF. V gene TRBV24-1 combines with J gene TRBJ2-7; 7 bases align to TRBD1. Germline trimming cut 4 bases from V and 2 bases from J; bases unmatched to any gene: 7. The CDR3 length is 15 residues. The V gene's germline CDR1 is KGHDR and CDR2 SFDVKD.

The J gene is TRBJ1-1, the V gene TRBV5-1, with D possibly matching TRBD1 (6 bases). V was clipped by 7 bases and J by 1 base, with 11 bases between them. Germline V gives CDR1 SGHRS, CDR2 YFSETQ. The CDR3 sequence is 13 residues long. The CDR3, as DNA: TGCGCCAGCGCCATGGGACAGAACACTGAAGCTTTCTTT. As protein: CASAMGQNTEAFF. The whole variable domain, filled in from reference TRBV5-1 and TRBJ1-1, reads KAGVTQTPRYLIKTRGQQVTLSCSPISGHRSVSWYQQTPGQGLQFLFEYFSETQRNKGNFPGRFSGRQFSNSRSEMNVSTLELGDSALYLCASAMGQNTEAFFGQGTRLTVV.

The chain uses TRBV27 and TRBJ1-1; tentative D call: TRBD1 (6 bases). V was trimmed by 5 bases and J by 6 bases, leaving 10 bases between them. The CDR3 runs 12 residues. Germline assignment: CDR1 MNHEY and CDR2 SMNVEV (reference sequence). The CDR3 nucleotides read TGTGCCAGCAGTCCAGGGGCAGCTGAAGCTTTCTTT. This translates into CASSPGAAEAFF.

The V gene is TRBV11-2, the J gene TRBJ2-1, with 9 bases that match TRBD2. V lost 3 bases and J lost 4; bases outside the gene matches: 7. Germline V gene sequence: CDR1 SGHAT, CDR2 FQNNGV. This CDR3 region has 16 residues. DNA for the CDR3: TGTGCCAGCAGCTTGATGAGCGGGGGGCGATACAATGAGCAGTTCTTC. This translates into CASSLMSGGRYNEQFF.

The chain links TRBV27 to TRBJ2-3, with D uncertain. V shed 5 bases and J shed 2 bases, with 17 bases lying between them. This CDR3 contains 16 residues. Germline V gives CDR1 MNHEY, CDR2 SMNVEV (reference sequence). The CDR3 DNA follows: TGTGCCAGCAGTCCCCCCTTGACTGTGATCACAGATACGCAGTATTTT. Protein sequence: CASSPPLTVITDTQYF.

The rearrangement uses TRBV6-5 and TRBJ1-2; D may be TRBD1 (5 bases). In germline, CDR1 is MNHEY, CDR2 SVGAGI. Trimming cost V 2 bases and J 3 bases, with 7 bases left between them. The CDR3 runs 13 residues. In nucleotides, the CDR3 is TGTGCCAGCAGTTACGACAGCTACTATGGCTACACCTTC. This gives the protein CASSYDSYYGYTF.

This clone came up a few times. The CDR3 protein is CASSLDRNNYGYTF. The CDR3 nucleotides read TGTGCCAGCAGCTTGGACAGAAATAACTATGGCTACACCTTC. The chain links TRBV7-8 to TRBJ1-2; D may be TRBD1 (6 bases). Looked up from germline, CDR1 is SGHVS and CDR2 is FQNEAQ. The length of the CDR3 is 14 residues. The V end was cut by 3 bases, the J end by 1 base, with 9 bases between.

The chain combines TRBV6-5 with TRBJ1-5; 8 bases fit TRBD1. CDR1 is MNHEY and CDR2 is SVGAGI in the germline V gene. The CDR3 has 14 amino acids. Unmatched junction bases numbered 8, after V lost 4 bases and J lost 9 bases. The CDR3 coding sequence is TGTGCCAGCAGTTCAGGGGGCCCGTATACGCCCCAGCATTTT. This encodes CASSSGGPYTPQHF.

The CDR3 loop is CASSLTGTENQPQHF. CDR3 nucleotide sequence: TGTGCCAGCAGCCTCACCGGGACAGAGAATCAGCCCCAGCATTTT. This chain joins TRBV7-2 and TRBJ1-5; 7 nucleotides line up with TRBD1. V dropped 5 bases and J dropped 4; count of bases not matched to a gene: 8. This CDR3 comprises 15 residues. Germline CDR1 and CDR2: SGHTA and FQGNSA.

The CDR3 loop reads CSAKEGQGAFF. In DNA, the CDR3 is TGCAGCGCTAAAGAGGGGCAGGGAGCTTTCTTT. The J gene is TRBJ1-1, the V gene TRBV29-1; weak D call: TRBD1 (5 bases). Germline loops: CDR1 SQVTM, CDR2 ANQGSEA. V was pared by 7 bases and J by 10 bases, with 16 bases between. This CDR3 is 11 amino acids long.

This sequence joins TRBV9 and TRBJ1-6, with no clear D. The V gene lost 7 bases and the J gene lost 4 bases, with 15 bases spanning the gap. CDR3 length: 15 residues. Germline V lookup: CDR1 SGDLS, CDR2 YYNGEE. The CDR3 DNA is TGTGCCAGCTCCCCCCCCGGAGATTATAATTCACCCCTCCACTTT. Translation gives CASSPPGDYNSPLHF.

This chain links TRBV19 with TRBJ2-7, with D possibly being TRBD2 (5 bases). CDR1 LNHDA and CDR2 SQIVND come from the germline V gene (reference sequence). The CDR3 totals 13 residues. V shed 4 bases and J shed 1 base, with 8 bases lying between them. In nucleotides, the CDR3 is TGTGCCAGTAGTAAAGCGGAATCCTACGAGCAGTACTTC. Encoded protein: CASSKAESYEQYF.

V usage is TRBV19 and J usage is TRBJ2-3; the match to TRBD2 covers 9 bases. This CDR3 region has 17 residues. J lost 1 base, V lost 4 bases, and 9 bases had no gene match. The germline CDR1 and CDR2 sequences are LNHDA and SQIVND (reference sequence). CDR3 protein: CASSTLPQRGGTDTQYF. The CDR3 DNA reads TGTGCCAGTAGTACCCTACCCCAGCGGGGGGGCACAGATACGCAGTATTTT.

This clone showed up just a few times. V is TRBV28 and J is TRBJ1-2; D is ambiguous. The V and J ends lost 5 bases and 3 bases respectively, with 25 bases between them. Germline CDR1 MDHEN, CDR2 SYDVKM. The CDR3 spans 18 residues. CDR3 region: CASSTIFGESTGDYGYTF. In DNA, the CDR3 is TGTGCCAGCAGTACAATATTCGGGGAGTCGACGGGAGACTATGGCTACACCTTC.

This clone was observed a single time. This rearrangement joins TRBV6-4 to TRBJ2-5, with 7 bases that match TRBD2. Per germline, CDR1 MRHNA and CDR2 SNTAGT. The CDR3 is 14 amino acids. With 5 bases clipped from V and 4 bases from J, the junction kept 7 bases outside the gene matches. The CDR3 coding sequence is TGTGCCAGCAGTTCTATCAGCGGGGCAGAGACCCAGTACTTC. It codes for CASSSISGAETQYF.

Notes on this clone: This same CDR3 is encoded by further DNA sequences in the sample. The V call is TRBV12-3 or TRBV12-4, the J call TRBJ1-1; TRBD1 aligns across 7 bases. The J segment lost 8 bases and the V segment lost 5 bases, leaving 5 bases of the junction unmatched. This CDR3 has 12 amino acids. Here the CDR3 reads CASSPGTAEAFF. The CDR3 bases are TGTGCCAGCAGTCCGGGGACAGCCGAAGCTTTCTTT.